The 15 T cell receptor beta chains given below trace back to one sample, sequenced in a study of CD8 T cells in Susac syndrome. Random hexamers were used to reverse transcribe the RNA input (about 0.5 to 1 ug). TCRdb used MiXCR to reprocess the immunoSEQ multiplex PCR reads, holding one entry per CDR3 protein. In the table there are roughly 89,000 distinct CDR3 sequences, 95% to 97% of which are singletons. Input material: CD8+ T cells from PBMCs. The receptors derive from a human donor with Susac syndrome.

J is TRBJ2-3 and V is TRBV11-2; D is uncertain. The V gene's germline CDR1 is SGHAT and CDR2 FQNNGV. Trimming took 1 base from V and 0 from J, leaving 5 bases between them. This CDR3 contains 14 residues. The CDR3: CASSLAASTDTQYF. The CDR3 DNA sequence: TGTGCCAGCAGCTTAGCGGCTAGCACAGATACGCAGTATTTT.

CDR3 bases: TGTGCCTGGAGTGCCGCCGGGACAGGGGACGAGCAGTACTTC. It is translated as CAWSAAGTGDEQYF. V and J are TRBV30 and TRBJ2-7, with 10 nucleotides matching TRBD1. The CDR3 is 14 residues long. Germline V gene data show CDR1 as GTSNPN and CDR2 as SVGIG (reference sequence). After removal of 1 base from V and 5 bases from J, the junction contained 5 bases not matched to a gene.

V usage is TRBV20-1 and J usage is TRBJ1-3; D unclear. V lost 3 bases and J 1 base, leaving 7 bases between the germline ends. Germline loops: CDR1 DFQATT, CDR2 SNEGSKA (reference sequence). The CDR3 sequence is 13 residues long. The CDR3 nucleotides are TGCAGTGCTAGTGGGGTTTCTGGAAACACCATATATTTT. It translates to CSASGVSGNTIYF.

The chain recombines TRBV30 with TRBJ2-5; D ambiguous. The ends were cut back, 1 base at V and 2 bases at J, with 11 bases in the middle. CDR3 size: 14 residues. The germline gives CDR1 GTSNPN, CDR2 SVGIG (reference sequence). The CDR3: CAWSDGPIQETQYF. In DNA form, the CDR3 reads TGTGCCTGGAGTGATGGACCAATACAAGAGACCCAGTACTTC.

This clonotype occurred once. The CDR3 sequence: CSVPDGYEAFF. CDR3 DNA sequence: TGCAGCGTCCCGGATGGCTATGAAGCTTTCTTT. The genes are TRBV29-1 and TRBJ1-1; no clear D gene. V shed 6 bases and J shed 7 bases, with 12 bases lying between them. CDR1 and CDR2 from the germline V gene are SQVTM and ANQGSEA. CDR3 length: 11 residues.

This rearrangement joins TRBV9 to TRBJ2-7; D remains ambiguous. CDR1 SGDLS and CDR2 YYNGEE come from the germline V gene. V was shortened by 0 bases and J by 3 bases, with 7 bases between the two germline ends. This CDR3 comprises 13 residues. The CDR3 DNA follows: TGTGCCAGCAGCGTAGAAGGTAGCTACGAGCAGTACTTC. Its protein product is CASSVEGSYEQYF.

V is TRBV9 and J is TRBJ2-7, with D perhaps TRBD2 (7 bases). Germline V CDR1 and CDR2: SGDLS, YYNGEE. CDR3 size: 12 residues. V was clipped by 3 bases and J by 7 bases, with 11 bases between them. The CDR3 is CASSEGGGEQYF. CDR3 DNA: TGTGCCAGCAGCGAGGGGGGGGGTGAGCAGTACTTC.

This clonotype is a singleton in its sample. This chain connects TRBV27 to TRBJ2-5; TRBD1 is a possible D gene (5 bases). V lost 5 bases and J lost 3, with 19 bases in between. Germline CDR1 is MNHEY and CDR2 is SMNVEV (reference sequence). CDR3 length: 16 residues. The CDR3 region is CASSPLVGLVEETQYF. In DNA form, the CDR3 reads TGTGCCAGCAGTCCCCTGGTGGGGCTTGTTGAAGAGACCCAGTACTTC.

V is TRBV29-1 and J is TRBJ2-2; D is perhaps TRBD1 (6 bases). The germline V gene has CDR1 SQVTM and CDR2 ANQGSEA. V was pared by 6 bases and J by 7 bases, with 18 bases between. The CDR3 is 14 amino acids. CDR3 region: CSVVFTGTGGELFF. In DNA, the CDR3 is TGCAGCGTGGTCTTTACAGGGACGGGCGGGGAGCTGTTTTTT.

The chain links TRBV18 to TRBJ2-1; no definite D call. The CDR3 covers 15 residues. The V gene's germline CDR1 is KGHSH and CDR2 LQKENI. V lost 2 bases to trimming and J lost 4 bases, with 12 bases between them. The CDR3 reads CASSPARRRYNEQFF. The CDR3 DNA sequence: TGTGCCAGCTCACCAGCCCGACGGCGGTACAATGAGCAGTTCTTC.

The DNA of the CDR3 is TGTGCCATCAGTGAGTCTCTAGGGGCAACTAACTATGGCTACACCTTC. Amino acids: CAISESLGATNYGYTF. The rearrangement uses TRBV10-3 and TRBJ1-2; a possible D gene is TRBD1 (5 bases). Germline CDR1 reads ENHRY; CDR2 reads SYGVKD. Trimming took 0 bases from V and 0 from J, leaving 11 bases between them. The length of the CDR3 is 16 residues.

The CDR3 protein is CASSYGGSGELFF. In DNA form, the CDR3 reads TGTGCCAGCAGTTACGGGGGGAGCGGGGAGCTGTTTTTT. V gene TRBV6-5 combines with J gene TRBJ2-2; tentative D call: TRBD2 (6 bases). The V gene lost 2 bases and the J gene lost 7 bases, with 8 bases spanning the gap. The CDR3 is 13 amino acids. Germline values: CDR1 MNHEY, CDR2 SVGAGI.

The chain carries TRBV13 and TRBJ1-1; maybe TRBD1 (5 bases). Germline loops: CDR1 PRHDT, CDR2 FYEKMQ (reference sequence). Deletions cut 5 bases from V and 6 bases from J, with 16 bases between. The CDR3 is 14 amino acids. The CDR3 loop reads CASSPRGENPEAFF. Written as DNA, the CDR3 is TGTGCCAGCAGCCCCCGGGGGGAGAATCCTGAAGCTTTCTTT.

The rearrangement links TRBV11-1 to TRBJ2-7, with a weak D call TRBD1 (7 bases). Germline V gene sequence: CDR1 SGHAT, CDR2 FQDESV (reference sequence). The germline V and J ends were trimmed by 5 bases and 0 bases, with 20 bases remaining between them. This CDR3 contains 17 residues. The CDR3 DNA reads as TGTGCCAGCAGCCAGGGGGTAGCGGATTTCCACTCCTACGAGCAGTACTTC. This sequence encodes CASSQGVADFHSYEQYF. Supplemented by reference TRBV11-1 and TRBJ2-7, the full variable domain reads EAEVAQSPRYKITEKSQAVAFWCDPISGHATLYWYRQILGQGPELLVQFQDESVVDDSQLPKDRFSAERLKGVDSTLKIQPAELGDSAMYLCASSQGVADFHSYEQYFGPGTRLTVT.

V gene TRBV28 combines with J gene TRBJ2-7; 7 bases match TRBD1. With 4 bases clipped from V and 3 bases from J, the junction kept 9 bases outside the gene matches. The length of the CDR3 is 15 residues. The germline CDR1 and CDR2 sequences are MDHEN and SYDVKM. As DNA, the CDR3 is TGTGCCAGCAGTTCTTACCGGGACAGCGACTACGAGCAGTACTTC. Translated: CASSSYRDSDYEQYF.